Listed below are T cell receptor beta chains from one sample, sequenced in a study of T cells in Graves' hyperthyroidism and ophthalmopathy. TCRdb recomputed calls from the multiplex PCR reads with MiXCR, one row per CDR3 protein. The sample has a few hundred thousand distinct CDR3 sequences, less than 20% seen once. Source material: blood. These TCRs come from a woman aged 25 to 39 with Graves' hyperthyroidism. Each CDR3 is given with its conserved first and last residue.

v_call: TRBV4-1; cdr3_aa: CASRGPQGDGELFF
v_call: TRBV9; cdr3_aa: CASSVEARGTEAFF
v_call: TRBV11-3; cdr3_aa: CASSEAIYIPYVQYF
v_call: TRBV15; cdr3_aa: CATSREIQGYEQYF
v_call: TRBV27; cdr3_aa: CASSFNRQGNPNEKLFF
v_call: TRBV7-2; cdr3_aa: CASSFGTSYNEQFF
v_call: TRBV4-1; cdr3_aa: CASSSSPDRGSEKLFF
v_call: TRBV30; cdr3_aa: CAWSSNTGNTIYF
v_call: TRBV13; cdr3_aa: CASSLYPTGADTEAFF
v_call: TRBV6-1; cdr3_aa: CASSWTSGSNSGELFF
v_call: TRBV7-2; cdr3_aa: CASSLGLAGEREQYF
v_call: TRBV20-1; cdr3_aa: CSAREPLGGEQFF
v_call: TRBV29-1; cdr3_aa: CSVEVPAYSTDTQYF
v_call: TRBV13; cdr3_aa: CASSLEGDSSYNSPLHF
v_call: TRBV4-1; cdr3_aa: CASSQDGRWQGWHEQFF
v_call: TRBV30; cdr3_aa: CAWGHYEQYF
v_call: TRBV20-1; cdr3_aa: CSASRTAVTDTQYF
v_call: TRBV12-3/TRBV12-4; cdr3_aa: CASSPPGSSGGDTQYF
v_call: TRBV24-1; cdr3_aa: CATSAGSVEQFF
v_call: TRBV27; cdr3_aa: CASSSSSGKPSTDTQYF
v_call: TRBV12-3/TRBV12-4; cdr3_aa: CASRSLYNSPLHF
v_call: TRBV5-4; cdr3_aa: CASSFEAGLYNEQFF
v_call: TRBV5-1; cdr3_aa: CASSLDRGYNEQFF
v_call: TRBV30; cdr3_aa: CAWSEGGGLETQYF
v_call: TRBV29-1; cdr3_aa: CSVVGGKIYEQYF
v_call: TRBV30; cdr3_aa: CAWSWDGGGRTQYF
v_call: TRBV4-3; cdr3_aa: CASSQSGRYETQYF
v_call: TRBV20-1; cdr3_aa: CSARDPGDGTTDTQYF
v_call: TRBV29-1; cdr3_aa: CSVEDDSSYEQYF
v_call: TRBV20-1; cdr3_aa: CSAPEVGQSTDTQYF
v_call: TRBV10-3; cdr3_aa: CAISESGRADTDTQYF
v_call: TRBV20-1; cdr3_aa: CSAYTGLAGVEQYF
v_call: TRBV4-1; cdr3_aa: CASSQEPGLAVSNEQFF
v_call: TRBV20-1; cdr3_aa: CSAAGTIHYEQYF
v_call: TRBV2; cdr3_aa: CASSPIALEAFF
v_call: TRBV20-1; cdr3_aa: CSAYHDSPDEQYF